This T cell receptor (beta chain) was documented in a study of response to subunit inactivated influenza vaccine. From the RT-PCR reads, TCRdb called clonotypes with MiXCR, one entry per CDR3 protein. The repertoire consists of 550,000 to 800,000 distinct CDR3 sequences, with over 11% occurring once and the leading ten covering roughly 6.4%. V shed 3 bases and J 7 bases; nucleotides not matched to a gene: 12. There are 15 residues in the CDR3. Germline V lookup: CDR1 LGHNA, CDR2 YSLEER. In the case of this clonotype: The antigen remains unidentified.

Study findings and constraints: Only a handful of new T cells, the authors suggested, are recruited with each seasonal influenza vaccination.

Sample: PBMCs from blood, taken 14 to 15 days before vaccination. This TCR was recovered from a man aged 50 to 59 who received an inactivated influenza vaccine. This chain connects TRBV4-3 to TRBJ2-7, with 7 positions matching TRBD1. CDR3 residues: CASSQEPYRGGEQYF. The CDR3 region has the DNA TGCGCCAGCAGCCAGGAGCCTTACAGGGGCGGGGAGCAGTACTTC.